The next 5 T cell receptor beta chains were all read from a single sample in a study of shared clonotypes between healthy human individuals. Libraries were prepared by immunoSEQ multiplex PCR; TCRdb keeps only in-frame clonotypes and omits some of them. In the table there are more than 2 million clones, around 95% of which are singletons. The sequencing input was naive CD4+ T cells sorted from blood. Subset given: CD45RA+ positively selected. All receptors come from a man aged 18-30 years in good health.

The CDR3 protein is CASSLDPQGSGNVLTF. The DNA for the CDR3 is TGCGCCAGCAGCTTGGATCCGCAGGGGAGTGGAAACGTCCTGACTTTC. This chain links TRBV5-1 with TRBJ2-6; D is perhaps TRBD1 (6 bases). CDR1 is SGHRS, CDR2 YFSETQ, per germline. There are 16 residues in the CDR3. The V end lost 0 bases, the J end lost 10 bases, and 17 bases lay between the germline ends.

CDR3 nucleotide sequence: TGTGCCAGCAGTGAAAACTGGGGAGGCTCCTACGAGCAGTACTTC. Translating it yields CASSENWGGSYEQYF. The rearrangement joins TRBV6-1 to TRBJ2-7; weak D call: TRBD2 (6 bases). CDR1 is MNHNS and CDR2 is SASEGT in the germline V gene. V lost 2 bases, J lost 0 bases, and 11 bases lay in between. The CDR3 has 15 amino acids.

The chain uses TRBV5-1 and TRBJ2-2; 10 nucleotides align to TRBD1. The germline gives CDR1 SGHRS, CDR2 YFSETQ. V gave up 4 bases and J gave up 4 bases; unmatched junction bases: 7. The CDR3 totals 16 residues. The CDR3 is CASSHGTGASTGELFF. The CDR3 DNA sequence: TGCGCCAGCAGCCACGGGACAGGGGCGTCCACCGGGGAGCTGTTTTTT.

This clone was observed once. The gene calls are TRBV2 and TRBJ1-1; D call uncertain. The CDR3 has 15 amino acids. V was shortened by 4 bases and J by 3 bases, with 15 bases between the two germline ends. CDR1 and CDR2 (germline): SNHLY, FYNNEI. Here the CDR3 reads CASSGELYMDTEAFF. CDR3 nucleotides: TGTGCCAGCAGTGGAGAACTTTATATGGACACTGAAGCTTTCTTT.

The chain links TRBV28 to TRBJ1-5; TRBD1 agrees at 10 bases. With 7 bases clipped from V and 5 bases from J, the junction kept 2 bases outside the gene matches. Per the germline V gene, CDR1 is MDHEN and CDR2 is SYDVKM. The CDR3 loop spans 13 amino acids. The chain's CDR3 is CASTGQGDQPQHF. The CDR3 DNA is TGTGCCAGCACCGGACAGGGGGATCAGCCCCAGCATTTT.